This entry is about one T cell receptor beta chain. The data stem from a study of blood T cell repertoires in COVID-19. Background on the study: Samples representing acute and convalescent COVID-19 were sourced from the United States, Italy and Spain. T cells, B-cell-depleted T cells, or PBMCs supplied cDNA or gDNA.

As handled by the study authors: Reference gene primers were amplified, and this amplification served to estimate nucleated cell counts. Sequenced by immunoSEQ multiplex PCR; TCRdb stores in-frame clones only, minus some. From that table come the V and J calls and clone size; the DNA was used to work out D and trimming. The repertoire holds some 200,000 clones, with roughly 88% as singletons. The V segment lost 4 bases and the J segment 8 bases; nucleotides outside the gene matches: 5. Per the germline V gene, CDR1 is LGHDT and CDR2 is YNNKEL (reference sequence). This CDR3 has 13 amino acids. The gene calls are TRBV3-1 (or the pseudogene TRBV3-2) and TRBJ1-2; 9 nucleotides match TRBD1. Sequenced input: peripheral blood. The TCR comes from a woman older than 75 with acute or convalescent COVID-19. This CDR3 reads CASSPPGQGGYTF. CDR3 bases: TGTGCCAGCAGCCCACCGGGACAGGGAGGCTACACCTTC.